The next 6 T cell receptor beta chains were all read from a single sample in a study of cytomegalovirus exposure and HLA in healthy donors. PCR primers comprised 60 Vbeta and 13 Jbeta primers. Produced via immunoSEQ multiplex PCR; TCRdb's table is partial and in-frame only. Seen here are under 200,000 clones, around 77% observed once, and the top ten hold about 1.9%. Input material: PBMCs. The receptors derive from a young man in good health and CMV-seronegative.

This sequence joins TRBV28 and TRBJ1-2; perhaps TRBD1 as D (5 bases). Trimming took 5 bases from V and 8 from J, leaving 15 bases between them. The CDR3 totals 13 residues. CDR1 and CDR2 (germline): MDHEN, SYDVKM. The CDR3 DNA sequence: TGTGCCAGCAGTCTGACTCCTACAGGAGGCTACACCTTC. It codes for CASSLTPTGGYTF.

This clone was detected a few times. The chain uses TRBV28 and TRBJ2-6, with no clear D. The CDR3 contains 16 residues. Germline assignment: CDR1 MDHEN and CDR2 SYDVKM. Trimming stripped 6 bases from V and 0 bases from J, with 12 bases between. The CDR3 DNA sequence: TGTGCCAGCAGCTTTACGCGGAGCTCTGGGGCCAACGTCCTGACTTTC. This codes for CASSFTRSSGANVLTF.

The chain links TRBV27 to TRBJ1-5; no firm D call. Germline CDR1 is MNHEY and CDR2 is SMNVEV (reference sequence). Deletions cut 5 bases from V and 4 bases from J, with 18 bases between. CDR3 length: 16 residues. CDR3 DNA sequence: TGTGCCAGCAGTCCCATTCTCGGGGTGCTAAATCAGCCCCAGCATTTT. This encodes CASSPILGVLNQPQHF.

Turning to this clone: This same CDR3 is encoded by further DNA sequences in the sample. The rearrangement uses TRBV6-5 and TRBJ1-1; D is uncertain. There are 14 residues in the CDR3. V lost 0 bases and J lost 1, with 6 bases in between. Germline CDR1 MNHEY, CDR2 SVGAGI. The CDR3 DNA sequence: TGTGCCAGCAGTTACTCGGGAGGGAACACTGAAGCTTTCTTT. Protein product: CASSYSGGNTEAFF.

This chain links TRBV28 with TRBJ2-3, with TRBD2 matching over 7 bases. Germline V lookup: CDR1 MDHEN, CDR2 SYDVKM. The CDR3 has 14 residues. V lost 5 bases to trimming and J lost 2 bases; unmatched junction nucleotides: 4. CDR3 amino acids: CASSPSGPTDTQYF. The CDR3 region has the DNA TGTGCCAGCAGTCCTAGCGGACCCACAGATACGCAGTATTTT.

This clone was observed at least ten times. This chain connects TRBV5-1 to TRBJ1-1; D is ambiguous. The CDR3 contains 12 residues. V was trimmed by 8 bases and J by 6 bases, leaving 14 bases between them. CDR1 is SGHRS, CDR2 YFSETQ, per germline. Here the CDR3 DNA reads TGCGCCAGTTCTTCTACGGGATCTGAAGCTTTCTTT. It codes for CASSSTGSEAFF. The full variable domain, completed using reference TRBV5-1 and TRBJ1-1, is KAGVTQTPRYLIKTRGQQVTLSCSPISGHRSVSWYQQTPGQGLQFLFEYFSETQRNKGNFPGRFSGRQFSNSRSEMNVSTLELGDSALYLCASSSTGSEAFFGQGTRLTVV.